This T cell receptor beta chain is drawn from a study of blood T cell repertoires in COVID-19. About the research overall: Material from acute and convalescent COVID-19 was sourced from the United States, Italy and Spain.

A few counts support this clone. The CDR3 has 19 amino acids. Some clones are missing from TCRdb's copy, which holds only in-frame ones; the method was immunoSEQ multiplex PCR. Here the sample spans 180,000 or so clones, over 80% being singletons. Participant-given clinical history determined each cohort assignment. Sequencing input: PBMCs or T cells enriched from blood (not recorded which). The V gene is TRBV21-1, the J gene TRBJ1-1. TRBV21-1 is termed a pseudogene. The TCR sequence derives from a woman in her fifties or sixties who had recovered from COVID-19. CDR3 in DNA: TGTGCCAGCAGCCCGACGCCGCGGGGGGACAGTTATATCAGTACTGAAGCTTTCTTT. Its protein product is CASSPTPRGDSYISTEAFF.